These 25 T cell receptor beta chains came from one sample sequenced in a study of cytomegalovirus exposure and HLA in healthy donors. It was with 60 Vbeta and 13 Jbeta primers that the PCR ran. Profiling relied on immunoSEQ multiplex PCR, and the TCRdb table lists in-frame clones only, not all of them. The table lists over 75,000 clones, 9.4% of them singletons. The specimen sequenced was PBMCs. The receptors were sampled from a man in his fifties or sixties in good health and CMV-seropositive.

This clone was counted between two and nine times. The genes are TRBV10-1 and TRBJ2-5; no firm D call. V gave up 2 bases and J gave up 2 bases, with 9 bases separating them. The length of the CDR3 is 14 residues. Looked up from germline, CDR1 is WNHNN and CDR2 is SYGVQD (reference sequence). The CDR3: CASSERSRQETQYF. DNA of the CDR3: TGCGCCAGCAGTGAGCGTTCGAGACAAGAGACCCAGTACTTC.

This clone came up a few times. This chain joins TRBV4-3 and TRBJ1-2, with D uncertain. V was trimmed by 0 bases and J by 4 bases, leaving 15 bases between them. Germline V CDR1 and CDR2: LGHNA, YSLEER. This CDR3 region has 16 residues. The CDR3 loop is CASSQDVTRPAYGYTF. In DNA form, the CDR3 reads TGCGCCAGCAGCCAAGACGTGACTCGGCCGGCCTATGGCTACACCTTC.

CDR3 sequence reads: CASNEAGSYEQYF. The CDR3 nucleotides are TGCGCCAGCAACGAAGCGGGCTCCTACGAGCAGTACTTC. The gene calls are TRBV5-1 and TRBJ2-7, with D perhaps TRBD2 (6 bases). Germline assignment: CDR1 SGHRS and CDR2 YFSETQ. Trimming took off 6 bases at V and 0 bases at J, with 10 bases between the two ends. The CDR3 has 13 amino acids.

The chain joins TRBV6-5 to TRBJ2-7; 8 nucleotides agree with TRBD1. CDR1 and CDR2 (germline): MNHEY, SVGAGI. V shed 7 bases, J shed 2 bases, and the junction held 10 bases outside the gene matches. The CDR3 spans 15 residues. Written as DNA, the CDR3 is TGTGCCAGCAAGCAGGGACAGGAGAAAACCTACGAGCAGTACTTC. Protein: CASKQGQEKTYEQYF.

A few counts support this clone. The J gene is TRBJ2-1, the V gene TRBV4-2, with a tentative D call TRBD1 (5 bases). The germline CDR1 and CDR2 sequences are LGHNA and YNFKEQ. The CDR3 spans 14 residues. V was shortened by 1 base and J by 5 bases, with 9 bases between the two germline ends. In DNA, the CDR3 is TGTGCCAGCAGCCAAGGGTCCAGGGACAATGAGCAGTTCTTC. As protein: CASSQGSRDNEQFF.

The chain combines TRBV7-2 with TRBJ2-1; maybe TRBD1 (7 bases). Germline CDR1 reads SGHTA; CDR2 reads FQGNSA. This CDR3 spans 14 amino acids. Trimming cost V 4 bases and J 7 bases, with 14 bases left between them. The CDR3 bases are TGTGCCAGCAGCTCCCATGCAGGGGGGAATGAGCAGTTCTTC. It codes for CASSSHAGGNEQFF.

This clone was seen a handful of times. This chain uses TRBV14 with TRBJ1-2; 8 positions agree with TRBD1. The CDR3 consists of 18 residues. Trimming cost V 0 bases and J 1 base; bases outside gene matches: 10. The V gene's germline CDR1 is SGHDN and CDR2 FVKESK. The CDR3 coding sequence is TGTGCCAGCAGCCAAGATGTGGGACAGGTAGTTATTAACTATGGCTACACCTTC. Amino acid sequence: CASSQDVGQVVINYGYTF.

The J gene is TRBJ2-2, the V gene TRBV19; 8 nucleotides agree with TRBD2. CDR1 is LNHDA, CDR2 SQIVND, per germline (reference sequence). V shed 5 bases and J 7 bases; nucleotides not matched to a gene: 12. This CDR3 comprises 16 residues. The CDR3: CASSARTAGGGGELFF. In DNA form, the CDR3 reads TGTGCCAGTAGTGCTCGGACGGCGGGAGGAGGCGGGGAGCTGTTTTTT. The full variable domain, with the rest looked up from reference TRBV19 and TRBJ2-2, is DGGITQSPKYLFRKEGQNVTLSCEQNLNHDAMYWYRQDPGQGLRLIYYSQIVNDFQKGDIAEGYSVSREKKESFPLTVTSAQKNPTAFYLCASSARTAGGGGELFFGEGSRLTVL.

The chain uses TRBV6-4 and TRBJ1-6; D not certain. The V gene lost 6 bases and the J gene lost 7 bases, with 16 bases spanning the gap. Per germline, CDR1 MRHNA and CDR2 SNTAGT. CDR3 length: 15 residues. The CDR3: CASRRNPNGNSPLHF. CDR3 nucleotides: TGTGCCAGCAGAAGGAACCCTAACGGGAATTCACCCCTCCACTTT.

This clone has a handful of counts. J is TRBJ1-5 and V is TRBV28; unclear D gene. V was pared by 5 bases and J by 2 bases, with 10 bases between. CDR1 is MDHEN, CDR2 SYDVKM, per germline. The CDR3 extends over 14 amino acids. The CDR3 bases are TGTGCCAGCAGTCCCCTACTCGGCAATCAGCCCCAGCATTTT. It specifies CASSPLLGNQPQHF.

The chain is built from TRBV6-5 and TRBJ1-1; no clear D. The germline V gene has CDR1 MNHEY and CDR2 SVGAGI. V lost 0 bases, J lost 5 bases, and 10 bases lay in between. The CDR3 consists of 14 residues. CDR3 in amino acids: CASSYSLLRTEAFF. The CDR3 bases are TGTGCCAGCAGTTACTCCTTACTACGGACTGAAGCTTTCTTT.

A few counts support this clone. The rearrangement joins TRBV30 to TRBJ1-5; D unclear. V dropped 2 bases and J dropped 7 bases, with 15 bases sitting between them. The CDR3 contains 14 residues. Germline V gives CDR1 GTSNPN, CDR2 SVGIG (reference sequence). The CDR3 loop reads CAWSLQSGSQPQHF. CDR3 bases: TGTGCCTGGAGTCTCCAGTCGGGTAGCCAGCCCCAGCATTTT.

This sequence joins TRBV14 and TRBJ2-1; D may be TRBD2 (5 bases). V was clipped by 1 base and J by 0 bases, with 7 bases between them. The CDR3 consists of 15 residues. Germline V gene data show CDR1 as SGHDN and CDR2 as FVKESK. CDR3 nucleotide sequence: TGTGCCAGCAGCCAAGTCCGGGGCTCCTACAATGAGCAGTTCTTC. Translated, it gives CASSQVRGSYNEQFF.

The chain links TRBV6-5 to TRBJ2-7; the D is unclear. V gave up 0 bases and J gave up 0 bases, with 9 bases separating them. The CDR3 length is 15 residues. The germline V gene has CDR1 MNHEY and CDR2 SVGAGI. CDR3 sequence: CASSYSKVSSYEQYF. CDR3 DNA: TGTGCCAGCAGTTACTCAAAAGTTAGCTCCTACGAGCAGTACTTC.

This clone was observed a handful of times. The chain has TRBV7-9 and TRBJ2-3; no definite D call. The CDR3 is 16 residues long. Germline-derived CDR1 and CDR2 are SEHNR and FQNEAQ (reference sequence). V gave up 4 bases and J gave up 2 bases, with 16 bases separating them. CDR3 loop: CASSSSIIGFTDTQYF. CDR3 nucleotide sequence: TGTGCCAGCAGCTCCTCCATCATCGGGTTCACAGATACGCAGTATTTT.

Only a few counts were recorded for this clone. The chain couples TRBV21-1 to TRBJ2-3; the DNA was not compared with TRBD1, the D call given in the table. TRBV21-1 is listed as a pseudogene. The CDR3 spans 17 residues. CDR3 region: CASSKALQFPSTDTQYF. CDR3 coding DNA: TGTGCCAGCAGCAAAGCGCTTCAGTTCCCTAGCACAGATACGCAGTATTTT.

The V and J genes are TRBV6-5 and TRBJ2-5; the match to TRBD1 covers 7 bases. There are 13 residues in the CDR3. CDR1 MNHEY and CDR2 SVGAGI come from the germline V gene. The J segment lost 5 bases and the V segment lost 6 bases, leaving 6 bases of the junction unmatched. The CDR3 loop is CASRVDRLETQYF. The CDR3 coding sequence is TGTGCCAGCAGAGTGGACAGGCTGGAGACCCAGTACTTC.

This clone was counted at least ten times. One end of the junction fails to match germline, which may point to a read error. The chain carries TRBV7-7 and TRBJ2-1, with TRBD1 matching over 9 bases. The CDR3 is 16 amino acids. Germline assignment: CDR1 SSHAT and CDR2 FNYEAQ (reference sequence). The CDR3: CASSSHPGQGGNEQFF. CDR3 in DNA: TGTGCTAGCAGCTCACACCCGGGACAGGGTGGGAATGAGCAGTTCTTC.

This sequence joins TRBV30 and TRBJ2-2; D might be TRBD2 (5 bases). The CDR3 has 13 amino acids. Trimming removed 7 bases at V and 1 base at J, with 10 bases between. CDR1 is GTSNPN, CDR2 SVGIG, per germline (reference sequence). CDR3 DNA sequence: TGTGCCTCACACGGGGTGAACACCGGGGAGCTGTTTTTT. Encoded protein: CASHGVNTGELFF.

In its sample, this clone was seen a few times. At one end the junction does not follow the germline gene, possibly because of a read error. This sequence joins TRBV28 and TRBJ1-1, with 7 bases fitting TRBD1. The CDR3 length is 13 residues. CDR1 is MDHEN, CDR2 SYDVKM, per germline. The CDR3 DNA follows: TGTGCCAGCAGTTTACCGGGACAGCTCGTGCCGAACTTT. It codes for CASSLPGQLVPNF.

The gene calls are TRBV5-4 and TRBJ2-3; TRBD2 aligns across 10 bases. This CDR3 spans 17 amino acids. Germline CDR1 is SGHNT and CDR2 is YYREEE (reference sequence). V lost 1 base, J lost 2 bases, and 7 bases stayed unmatched. CDR3 in amino acids: CASSLWASGSLTDTQYF. CDR3 in DNA: TGTGCCAGCAGCTTGTGGGCTAGCGGGAGCCTCACAGATACGCAGTATTTT. Filled out from reference TRBV5-4 and TRBJ2-3, the complete variable domain reads ETGVTQSPTHLIKTRGQQVTLRCSSQSGHNTVSWYQQALGQGPQFIFQYYREEENGRGNFPPRFSGLQFPNYSSELNVNALELDDSALYLCASSLWASGSLTDTQYFGPGTRLTVL.

This clone has more than one count but fewer than ten. This chain uses TRBV19 with TRBJ2-7, with TRBD1 matching over 8 bases. CDR1 LNHDA and CDR2 SQIVND come from the germline V gene (reference sequence). This CDR3 contains 12 residues. J lost 7 bases, V lost 6 bases, and 5 bases had no gene match. The CDR3 here is CASSDRGVEQYF. CDR3 nucleotides: TGTGCCAGTAGCGACAGGGGTGTGGAGCAGTACTTC.

This rearrangement joins TRBV11-2 to TRBJ2-5; weak D call: TRBD1 (5 bases). Germline CDR1 and CDR2: SGHAT and FQNNGV. This CDR3 region has 15 residues. V was clipped by 3 bases and J by 2 bases, with 13 bases between them. The CDR3 region is CASSLAGHQQETQYF. The CDR3 coding sequence is TGTGCCAGCAGCTTGGCCGGACACCAACAAGAGACCCAGTACTTC.

The chain employs TRBV11-2 and TRBJ2-1; a possible D gene is TRBD1 (6 bases). V dropped 1 base and J dropped 4 bases, with 14 bases sitting between them. Germline CDR1 reads SGHAT; CDR2 reads FQNNGV. CDR3 length: 16 amino acids. As DNA, the CDR3 is TGTGCCAGCAGCTTAGTATTGAGAGGGGGATACAATGAGCAGTTCTTC. This sequence encodes CASSLVLRGGYNEQFF.

This clone was seen more than once but under ten times. The chain is built from TRBV11-3 and TRBJ1-1, with unresolved D. The CDR3 has 13 residues. Between the trimmed V and J ends, which lost 5 bases and 0 bases, there was a span of 7 bases. Per the germline V gene, CDR1 is SGHNT and CDR2 is YENEEA. The CDR3 region has the DNA TGTGCCAGCAGCGTGACAATGAACACTGAAGCTTTCTTT. Its translation: CASSVTMNTEAFF.